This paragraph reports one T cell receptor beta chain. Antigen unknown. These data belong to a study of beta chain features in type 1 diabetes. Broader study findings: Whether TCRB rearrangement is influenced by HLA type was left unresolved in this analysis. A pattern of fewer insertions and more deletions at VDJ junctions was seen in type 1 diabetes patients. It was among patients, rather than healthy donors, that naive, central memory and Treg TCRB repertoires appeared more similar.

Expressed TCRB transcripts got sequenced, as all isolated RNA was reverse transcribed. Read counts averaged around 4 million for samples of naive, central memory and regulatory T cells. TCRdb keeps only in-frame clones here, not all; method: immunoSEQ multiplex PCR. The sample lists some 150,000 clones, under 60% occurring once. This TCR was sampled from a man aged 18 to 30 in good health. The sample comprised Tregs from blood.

In DNA form, the CDR3 reads TGTGCCAGCAGCTTGAAGGGGTACGAGCAGTACTTC. Protein: CASSLKGYEQYF. The chain recombines TRBV5-4 with TRBJ2-7; tentatively, D is TRBD1 (5 bases). Germline values: CDR1 SGHNT, CDR2 YYREEE (reference sequence). The CDR3 length is 12 residues. The V end lost 1 base, the J end lost 4 bases, and 6 bases lay between the germline ends.